This T cell receptor (beta chain) is drawn from a study of CXCR3-negative and CXCR3-positive naive CD8 T cells. This CDR3 has 16 residues. UMI-labeled 5' RACE TRB cDNA libraries were prepared from the cells. TCRdb reprocessed the 5' RACE reads and reports one entry per CDR3 protein, with no DNA. This table lists about 82,000 distinct CDR3 sequences. Material: naive CXCR3- CD8+ T cells from blood. The subset is: CD45RO-CCR7+CD27+CD95- naive CD8+ T cells lacking CXCR3 (TNR3-). This clonotype originated in a human donor in good health. Some clones in this sample may be carry-over from other donors' samples. The chain combines TRBV12-3 or TRBV12-4 with TRBJ1-4; TCRdb gives TRBD1 as the D gene, but with no DNA this cannot be confirmed. This CDR3 reads CASSLDEGRSNEKLFF.